The clone carrying this TCR beta chain showed up just a few times. Orbital computed tomography, thyroid ultrasound, serum thyroxine and TRAb, and clinical symptoms together informed the diagnoses. RNA transcripts were the template for amplifying TCR beta CDR3 regions. The TCR CDR3 first-round RT-PCR relied on the HTBI primer set. TCRdb reprocessed the multiplex PCR reads with MiXCR, giving one entry per CDR3 protein. The data show 650,000 to 850,000 distinct CDR3 sequences, roughly a sixth seen once. This specimen belongs to a study of T cells in Graves' hyperthyroidism and ophthalmopathy. Background on the study: Once the initial diagnosis was made, peripheral blood was obtained before any treatment.

The receptor was isolated from a woman aged 45-59 years with Graves' hyperthyroidism that later progressed to Graves' ophthalmopathy. Sequencing was carried out using blood.

CDR3 sequence reads: CASSVTGGVGDEQYF. In DNA, the CDR3 is TGTGCCAGTAGTGTAACAGGGGGCGTCGGGGACGAGCAGTACTTC. The V call is TRBV19, the J call TRBJ2-7; 9 bases align to TRBD1. The junction had 10 bases not matched to a gene; V was cut back by 5 bases and J by 5 bases. The CDR3 contains 15 residues. Per germline, CDR1 LNHDA and CDR2 SQIVND (reference sequence).